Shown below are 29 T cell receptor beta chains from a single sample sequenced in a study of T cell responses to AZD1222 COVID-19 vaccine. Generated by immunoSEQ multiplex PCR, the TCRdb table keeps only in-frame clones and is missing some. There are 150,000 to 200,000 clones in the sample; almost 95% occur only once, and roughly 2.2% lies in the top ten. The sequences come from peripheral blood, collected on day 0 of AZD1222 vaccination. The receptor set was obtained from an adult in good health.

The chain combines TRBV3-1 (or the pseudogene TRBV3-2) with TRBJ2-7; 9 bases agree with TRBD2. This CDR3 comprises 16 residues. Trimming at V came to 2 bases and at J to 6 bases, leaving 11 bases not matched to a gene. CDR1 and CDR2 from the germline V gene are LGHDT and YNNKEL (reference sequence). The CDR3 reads CASSQSAGGGEGEQYF. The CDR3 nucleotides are TGTGCCAGCAGCCAATCAGCGGGGGGCGGCGAGGGCGAGCAGTACTTC.

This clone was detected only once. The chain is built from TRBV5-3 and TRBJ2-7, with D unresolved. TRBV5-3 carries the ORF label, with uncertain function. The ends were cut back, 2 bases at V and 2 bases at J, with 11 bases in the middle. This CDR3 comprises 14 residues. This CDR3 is CARSFVSPTYEQYF. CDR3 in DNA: TGTGCCAGAAGCTTCGTCAGTCCCACCTACGAGCAGTACTTC.

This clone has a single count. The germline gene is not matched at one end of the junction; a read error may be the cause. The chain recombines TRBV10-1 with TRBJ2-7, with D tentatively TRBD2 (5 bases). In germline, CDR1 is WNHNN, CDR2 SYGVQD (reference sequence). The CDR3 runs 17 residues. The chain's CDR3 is CASRELMTGLRSYEQYF. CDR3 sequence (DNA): TGCGCCAGCAGGGAGTTAATGACGGGATTGAGGTCCTACGAGCAGTACTTC.

This CDR3 reads CASNPGGVRLAVYSTDTQYF. The CDR3, as DNA: TGTGCCAGCAACCCGGGGGGGGTGAGACTAGCGGTATACAGCACAGATACGCAGTATTTT. The chain recombines TRBV2 with TRBJ2-3, with 9 bases identical to TRBD2. CDR1 is SNHLY and CDR2 is FYNNEI in the germline V gene. CDR3 size: 20 residues. The junction had 20 bases not matched to a gene; V was cut back by 7 bases and J by 0 bases. Full variable domain (missing parts from reference TRBV2 and TRBJ2-3): EPEVTQTPSHQVTQMGQEVILRCVPISNHLYFYWYRQILGQKVEFLVSFYNNEISEKSEIFDDQFSVERPDGSNFTLKIRSTKLEDSAMYFCASNPGGVRLAVYSTDTQYFGPGTRLTVL.

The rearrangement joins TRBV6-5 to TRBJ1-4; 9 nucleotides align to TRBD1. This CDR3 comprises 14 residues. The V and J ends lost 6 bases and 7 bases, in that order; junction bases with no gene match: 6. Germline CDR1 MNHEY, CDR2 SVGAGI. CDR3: CASSRQGGTEKLFF. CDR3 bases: TGTGCCAGCAGCAGACAGGGGGGGACTGAAAAACTGTTTTTT.

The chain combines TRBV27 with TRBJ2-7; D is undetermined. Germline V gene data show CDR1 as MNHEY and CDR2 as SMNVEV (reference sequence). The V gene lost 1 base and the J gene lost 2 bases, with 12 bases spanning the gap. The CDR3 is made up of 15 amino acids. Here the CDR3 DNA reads TGTGCCAGCAGTTTATATTCGGGCCAGACCTACGAGCAGTACTTC. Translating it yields CASSLYSGQTYEQYF.

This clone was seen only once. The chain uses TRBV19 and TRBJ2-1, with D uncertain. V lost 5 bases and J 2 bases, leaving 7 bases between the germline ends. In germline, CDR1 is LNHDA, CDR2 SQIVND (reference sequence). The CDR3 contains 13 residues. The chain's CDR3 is CASSPLAYNEQFF. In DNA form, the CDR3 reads TGTGCCAGTAGTCCCTTGGCCTACAATGAGCAGTTCTTC. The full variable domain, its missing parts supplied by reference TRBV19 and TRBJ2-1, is DGGITQSPKYLFRKEGQNVTLSCEQNLNHDAMYWYRQDPGQGLRLIYYSQIVNDFQKGDIAEGYSVSREKKESFPLTVTSAQKNPTAFYLCASSPLAYNEQFFGPGTRLTVL.

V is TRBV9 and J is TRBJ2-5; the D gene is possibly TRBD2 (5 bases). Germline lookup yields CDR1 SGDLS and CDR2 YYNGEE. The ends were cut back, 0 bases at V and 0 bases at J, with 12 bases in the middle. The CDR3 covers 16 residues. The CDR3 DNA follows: TGTGCCAGCAGCGTAGGCGGGCGGATGTACCAAGAGACCCAGTACTTC. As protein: CASSVGGRMYQETQYF.

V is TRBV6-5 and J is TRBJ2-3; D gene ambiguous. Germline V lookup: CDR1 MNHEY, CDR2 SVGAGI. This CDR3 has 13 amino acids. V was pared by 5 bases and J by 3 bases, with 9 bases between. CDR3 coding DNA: TGTGCCAGCAGTCTAGGAATGACAGATACGCAGTATTTT. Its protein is CASSLGMTDTQYF.

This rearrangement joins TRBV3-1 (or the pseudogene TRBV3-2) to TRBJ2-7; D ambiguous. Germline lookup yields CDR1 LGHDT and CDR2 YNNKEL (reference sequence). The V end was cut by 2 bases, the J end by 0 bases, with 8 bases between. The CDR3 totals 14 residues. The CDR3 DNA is TGTGCCAGCAGCCAACAGACGGACTCCTACGAGCAGTACTTC. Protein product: CASSQQTDSYEQYF.

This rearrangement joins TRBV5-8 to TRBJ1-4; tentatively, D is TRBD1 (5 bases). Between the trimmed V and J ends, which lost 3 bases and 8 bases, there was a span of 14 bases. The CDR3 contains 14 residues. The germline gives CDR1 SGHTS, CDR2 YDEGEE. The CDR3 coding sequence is TGTGCCAGCAGCTCGGCGGGGGAGTGGGAAAAACTGTTTTTT. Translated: CASSSAGEWEKLFF.

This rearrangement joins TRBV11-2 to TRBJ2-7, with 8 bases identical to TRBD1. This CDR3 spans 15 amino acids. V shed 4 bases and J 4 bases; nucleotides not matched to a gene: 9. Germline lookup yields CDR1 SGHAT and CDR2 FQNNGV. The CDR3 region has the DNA TGTGCCAGCAGCTGGGGGACAGGCAATATTTACGAGCAGTACTTC. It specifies CASSWGTGNIYEQYF.

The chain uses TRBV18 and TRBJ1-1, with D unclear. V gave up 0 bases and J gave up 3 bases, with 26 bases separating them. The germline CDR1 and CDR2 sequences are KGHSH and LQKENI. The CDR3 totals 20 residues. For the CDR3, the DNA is TGTGCCAGCTCACCACCTAGGTTTTTTAACGGGAACAAACGGGACACTGAAGCTTTCTTT. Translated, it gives CASSPPRFFNGNKRDTEAFF.

Here the CDR3 DNA reads TGTGCCAGTAGTGGGACAGGGGGCCTGTCCAGCTATGGCTACACCTTC. Residues: CASSGTGGLSSYGYTF. The chain combines TRBV19 with TRBJ1-2; 12 positions agree with TRBD1. After removal of 5 bases from V and 4 bases from J, the junction contained 8 bases not matched to a gene. Germline V gene lookup returns CDR1 LNHDA and CDR2 SQIVND (reference sequence). CDR3 length: 16 amino acids.

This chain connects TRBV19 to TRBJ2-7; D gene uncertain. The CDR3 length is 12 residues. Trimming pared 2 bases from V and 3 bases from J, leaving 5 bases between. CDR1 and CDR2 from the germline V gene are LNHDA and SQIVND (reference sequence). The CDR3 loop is CASSILGYEQYF. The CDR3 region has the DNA TGTGCCAGTAGTATATTGGGCTACGAGCAGTACTTC.

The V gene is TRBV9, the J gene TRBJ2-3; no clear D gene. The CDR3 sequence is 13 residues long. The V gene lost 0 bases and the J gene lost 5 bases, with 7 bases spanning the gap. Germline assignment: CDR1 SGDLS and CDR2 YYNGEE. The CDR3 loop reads CASSVDLRDTQYF. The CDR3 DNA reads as TGTGCCAGCAGCGTAGACCTGAGAGATACGCAGTATTTT.

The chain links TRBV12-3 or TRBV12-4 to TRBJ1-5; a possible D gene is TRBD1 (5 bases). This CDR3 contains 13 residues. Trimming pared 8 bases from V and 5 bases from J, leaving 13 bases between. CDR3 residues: CASLGGLHQPQHF. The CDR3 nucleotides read TGTGCCAGCCTTGGGGGGTTACATCAGCCCCAGCATTTT.

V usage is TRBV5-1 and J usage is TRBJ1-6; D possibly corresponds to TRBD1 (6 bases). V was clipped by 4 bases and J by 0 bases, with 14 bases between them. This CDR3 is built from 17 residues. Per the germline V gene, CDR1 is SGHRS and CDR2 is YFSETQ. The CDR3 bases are TGCGCCAGCAGCCCCAACAGGGAAGTCTCCTATAATTCACCCCTCCACTTT. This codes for CASSPNREVSYNSPLHF.

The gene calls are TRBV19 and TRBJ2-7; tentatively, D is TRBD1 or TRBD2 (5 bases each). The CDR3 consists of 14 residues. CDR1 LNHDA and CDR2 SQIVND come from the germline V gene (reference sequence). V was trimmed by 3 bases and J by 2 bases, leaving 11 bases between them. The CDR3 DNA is TGTGCCAGTAGTATCGGGACGGTGACCTACGAGCAGTACTTC. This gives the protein CASSIGTVTYEQYF.

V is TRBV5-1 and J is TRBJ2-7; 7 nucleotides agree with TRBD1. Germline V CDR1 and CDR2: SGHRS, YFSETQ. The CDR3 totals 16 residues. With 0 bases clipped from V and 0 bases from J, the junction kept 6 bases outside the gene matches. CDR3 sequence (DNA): TGCGCCAGCAGCTTGGTCAAACAGGGGATCTCCTACGAGCAGTACTTC. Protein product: CASSLVKQGISYEQYF.

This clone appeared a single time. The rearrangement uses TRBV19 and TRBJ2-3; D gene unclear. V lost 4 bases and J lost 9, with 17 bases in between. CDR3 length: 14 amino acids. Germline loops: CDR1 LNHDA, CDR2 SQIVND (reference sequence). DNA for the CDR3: TGTGCCAGTAGTAAGTCTACATTGGGCAGGACGCAGTATTTT. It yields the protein CASSKSTLGRTQYF. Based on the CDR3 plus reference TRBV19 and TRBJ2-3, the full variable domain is DGGITQSPKYLFRKEGQNVTLSCEQNLNHDAMYWYRQDPGQGLRLIYYSQIVNDFQKGDIAEGYSVSREKKESFPLTVTSAQKNPTAFYLCASSKSTLGRTQYFGPGTRLTVL.

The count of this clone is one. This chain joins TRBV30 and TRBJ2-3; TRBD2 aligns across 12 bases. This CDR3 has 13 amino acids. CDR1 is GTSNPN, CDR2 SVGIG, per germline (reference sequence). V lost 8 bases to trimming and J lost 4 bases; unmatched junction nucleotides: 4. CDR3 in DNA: TGTGCCGGAAGACTAGCGGGAGCAGATACGCAGTATTTT. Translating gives CAGRLAGADTQYF. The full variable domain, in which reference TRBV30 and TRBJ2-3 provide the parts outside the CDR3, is SQTIHQWPATLVQPVGSPLSLECTVEGTSNPNLYWYRQAAGRGLQLLFYSVGIGQISSEVPQNLSASRPQDRQFILSSKKLLLSDSGFYLCAGRLAGADTQYFGPGTRLTVL.

Here the CDR3 reads CASSQGRNEQFF. CDR3 nucleotide sequence: TGCGCCAGTTCTCAGGGGAGGAATGAGCAGTTCTTC. The chain recombines TRBV10-1 with TRBJ2-1; D tentatively fits TRBD1 or TRBD2 (6 bases each). CDR1 and CDR2 from the germline V gene are WNHNN and SYGVQD (reference sequence). The CDR3 is made up of 12 amino acids. Trimming left V 9 bases short and J 7 bases short, with 13 bases between.

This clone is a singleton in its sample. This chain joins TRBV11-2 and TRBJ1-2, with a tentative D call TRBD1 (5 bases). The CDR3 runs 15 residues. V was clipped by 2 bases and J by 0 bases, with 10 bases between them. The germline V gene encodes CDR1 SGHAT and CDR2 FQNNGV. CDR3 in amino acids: CASSLWGRANYGYTF. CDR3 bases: TGTGCCAGCAGCTTATGGGGCCGAGCTAACTATGGCTACACCTTC.

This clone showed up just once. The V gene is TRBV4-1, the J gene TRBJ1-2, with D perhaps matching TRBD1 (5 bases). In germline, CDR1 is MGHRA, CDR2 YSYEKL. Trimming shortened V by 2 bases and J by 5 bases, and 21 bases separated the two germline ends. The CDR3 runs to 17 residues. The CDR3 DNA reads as TGCGCCAGCAGCCAACCCGTTCGGGGCGGGCGCCGATATGGCTACACCTTC. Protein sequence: CASSQPVRGGRRYGYTF.

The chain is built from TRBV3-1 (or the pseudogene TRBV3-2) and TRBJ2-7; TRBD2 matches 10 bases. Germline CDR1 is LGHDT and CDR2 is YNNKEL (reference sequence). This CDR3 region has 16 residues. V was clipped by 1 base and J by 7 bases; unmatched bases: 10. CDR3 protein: CASSQGTSGDYWEQYF. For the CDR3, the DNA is TGTGCCAGCAGCCAAGGGACTAGCGGCGACTACTGGGAGCAGTACTTC.

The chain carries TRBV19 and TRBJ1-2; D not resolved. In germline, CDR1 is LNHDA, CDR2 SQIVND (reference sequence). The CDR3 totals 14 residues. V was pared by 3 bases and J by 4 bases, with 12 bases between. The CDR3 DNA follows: TGTGCCAGTAGTATTTCATCGGGGTCCTATGGCTACACCTTC. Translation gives CASSISSGSYGYTF.

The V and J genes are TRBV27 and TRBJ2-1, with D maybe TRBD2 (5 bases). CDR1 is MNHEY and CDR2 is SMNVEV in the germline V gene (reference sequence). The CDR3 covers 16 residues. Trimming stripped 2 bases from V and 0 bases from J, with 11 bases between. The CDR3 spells CASSLIALSSYNEQFF. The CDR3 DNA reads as TGTGCCAGCAGTTTAATAGCGTTGAGCTCCTACAATGAGCAGTTCTTC.

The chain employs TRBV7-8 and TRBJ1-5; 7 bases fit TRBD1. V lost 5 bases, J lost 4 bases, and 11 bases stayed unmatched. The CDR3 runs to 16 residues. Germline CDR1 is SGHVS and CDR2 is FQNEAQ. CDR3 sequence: CASSRDRVRANQPQHF. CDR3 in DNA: TGTGCCAGCAGCCGAGACAGGGTAAGGGCAAATCAGCCCCAGCATTTT.